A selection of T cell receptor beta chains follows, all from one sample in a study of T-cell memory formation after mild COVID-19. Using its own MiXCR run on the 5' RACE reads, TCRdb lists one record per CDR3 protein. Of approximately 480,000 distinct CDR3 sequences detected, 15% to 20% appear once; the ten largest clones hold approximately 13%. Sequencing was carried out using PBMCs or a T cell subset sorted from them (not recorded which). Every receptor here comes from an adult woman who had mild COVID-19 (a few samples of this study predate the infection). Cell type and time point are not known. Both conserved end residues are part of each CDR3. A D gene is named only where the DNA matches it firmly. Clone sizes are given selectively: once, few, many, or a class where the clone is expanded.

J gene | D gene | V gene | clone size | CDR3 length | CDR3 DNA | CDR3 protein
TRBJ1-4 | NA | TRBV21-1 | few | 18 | TGTGCCAGCAGCAAAGCCGCGCAGGGTCTGGCGGGGAATGAAAAACTGTTTTTT | CASSKAAQGLAGNEKLFF
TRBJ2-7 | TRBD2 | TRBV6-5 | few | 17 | TGTGCCAGCAGTTCCGACAGACTAGCGGGAACGTTCTACGAGCAGTACTTC | CASSSDRLAGTFYEQYF
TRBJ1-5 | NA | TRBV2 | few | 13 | TGTGCCAGCAGGGACATTGGGAGTCAGCCCCAGCATTTT | CASRDIGSQPQHF
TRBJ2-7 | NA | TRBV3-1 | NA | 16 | TGTGCCAGCAGCCAAGGAACCCTGGCAGGTCGGTACGAGCAGTACTTC | CASSQGTLAGRYEQYF
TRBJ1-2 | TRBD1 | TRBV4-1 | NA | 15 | TGCGCCAGCAGCCACCCTCCGGGACAGTTCCATGGCTACACCTTC | CASSHPPGQFHGYTF
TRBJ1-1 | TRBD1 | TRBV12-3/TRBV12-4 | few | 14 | TGTGCCAGCAACCAAGGGGGCTCGAACACTGAAGCTTTCTTT | CASNQGGSNTEAFF
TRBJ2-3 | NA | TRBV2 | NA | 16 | TGTGCCAGCAGCCCTGAGGCAGGGGTTAACACAGATACGCAGTATTTT | CASSPEAGVNTDTQYF
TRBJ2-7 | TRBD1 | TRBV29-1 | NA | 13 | TGCAGCGTGACGAGACAGGGAGTTAGGGAGCAGTACTTC | CSVTRQGVREQYF
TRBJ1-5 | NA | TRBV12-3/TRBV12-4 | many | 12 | TGTGCCAGCAGTTTTCGGTATCAGCCCCAGCATTTT | CASSFRYQPQHF
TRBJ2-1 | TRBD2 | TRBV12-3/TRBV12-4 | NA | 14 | TGTGCCAGCAGCGGGGAGGGGAACTACAATGAGCAGTTCTTC | CASSGEGNYNEQFF
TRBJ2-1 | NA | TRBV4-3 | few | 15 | TGCGCCAGCAGCCTTAACTGGGCGGACTACAATGAGCAGTTCTTC | CASSLNWADYNEQFF
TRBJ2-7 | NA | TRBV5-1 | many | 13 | TGCGCCAGCAGCTGGGGACCTAACTACGAGCAGTACTTC | CASSWGPNYEQYF
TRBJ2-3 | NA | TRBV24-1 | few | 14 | TGTGCCTTCCCGGGGGTGTCGCACACAGATACGCAGTATTTT | CAFPGVSHTDTQYF
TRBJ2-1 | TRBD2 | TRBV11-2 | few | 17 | TGTGCCAGCAGCTTAGATCTGGCTAGCGGGAGTCTGAATGAGCAGTTCTTC | CASSLDLASGSLNEQFF
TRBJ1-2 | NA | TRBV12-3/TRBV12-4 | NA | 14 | TGTGCCAGCAGGAGAGACGATGCTAACTATGGCTACACCTTC | CASRRDDANYGYTF
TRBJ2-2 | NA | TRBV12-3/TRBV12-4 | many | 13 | TGTGCCAGCAGTTTAACAGGTTCCGGGGAGCTGTTTTTT | CASSLTGSGELFF
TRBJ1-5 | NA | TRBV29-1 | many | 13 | TGCAGCGTCGCCGGGACTCCTAATCAGCCCCAGCATTTT | CSVAGTPNQPQHF
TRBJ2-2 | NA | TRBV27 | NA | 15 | TGTGCCAGCACCTTTCGGGCCCCTGCCCCCGGGGAGCTGTTTTTT | CASTFRAPAPGELFF
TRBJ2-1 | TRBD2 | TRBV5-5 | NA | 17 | TGTGCCAGCAGCTTGGCTAGCGGGGGGGCCGTCTACAATGAGCAGTTCTTC | CASSLASGGAVYNEQFF
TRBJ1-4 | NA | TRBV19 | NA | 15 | TGTGCCAGTAGTACCGGGACCGCCACCCATGAAAAACTGTTTTTT | CASSTGTATHEKLFF
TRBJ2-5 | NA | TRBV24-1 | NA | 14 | TGTGCCACCCAAAGCGGTGGCGGGACGAAGACCCAGTACTTC | CATQSGGGTKTQYF
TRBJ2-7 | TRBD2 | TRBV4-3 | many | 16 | TGCGCCAGCAGCCAAGGATCGGGACTACCCTCCTACGAGCAGTACTTC | CASSQGSGLPSYEQYF
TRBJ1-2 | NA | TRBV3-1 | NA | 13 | TGTGCCAGCAGCCAAGTGTCGGGAAACGGCTACACCTTC | CASSQVSGNGYTF
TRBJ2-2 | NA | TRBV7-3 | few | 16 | TGTGCCAGCAGCTTATCTGTAGGGATAGCGACCGGGGAGCTGTTTTTT | CASSLSVGIATGELFF
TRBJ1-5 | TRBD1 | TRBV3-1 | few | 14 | TGTGCCAGCACCCCCGGGACAGGGGATCAGCCCCAGCATTTT | CASTPGTGDQPQHF
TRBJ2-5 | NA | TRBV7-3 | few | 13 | TGTGCCAGCAGCCGCGACTATGGAGAGACCCAGTACTTC | CASSRDYGETQYF
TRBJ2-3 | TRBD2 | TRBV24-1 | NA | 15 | TGTGCCACCAGTGAAGTCGGGAGGGCCACAGATACGCAGTATTTT | CATSEVGRATDTQYF
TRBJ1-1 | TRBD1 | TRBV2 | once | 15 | TGTGCCAGCAGTCTAGACAGGGGGTCGGGTACTGAAGCTTTCTTT | CASSLDRGSGTEAFF
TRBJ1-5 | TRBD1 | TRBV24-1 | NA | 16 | TGTGCCACCAGTGATCCTGGGACAGGGAGCAATCAGCCCCAGCATTTT | CATSDPGTGSNQPQHF
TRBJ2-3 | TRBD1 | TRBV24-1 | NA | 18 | TGTGCCACCAGTGACCCCGGGACAGGGGGTGTTAGCACAGATACGCAGTATTTT | CATSDPGTGGVSTDTQYF
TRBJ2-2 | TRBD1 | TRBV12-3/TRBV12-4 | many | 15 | TGTGCCAGCAGTCCAGGGGGCGGCGGCACCGGGGAGCTGTTTTTT | CASSPGGGGTGELFF
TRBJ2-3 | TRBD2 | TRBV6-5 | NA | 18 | TGTGCCAGCAGTTACTCATGGGGAGAGCGGGGGTTCACAGATACGCAGTATTTT | CASSYSWGERGFTDTQYF
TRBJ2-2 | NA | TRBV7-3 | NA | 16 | TGTGCCAGCAGCCCGAATGGGGCCAAGAACACCGGGGAGCTGTTTTTT | CASSPNGAKNTGELFF
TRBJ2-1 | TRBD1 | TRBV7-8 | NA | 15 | TGTGCCAGCAGCCAGGGACAGGGTTCAAGTAATGAGCAGTTCTTC | CASSQGQGSSNEQFF
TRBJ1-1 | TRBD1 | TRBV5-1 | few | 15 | TGCGCCAGCAGCTCTCGGACAGGACTGAACACTGAAGCTTTCTTT | CASSSRTGLNTEAFF
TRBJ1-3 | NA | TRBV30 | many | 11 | TGTGCCATTGGGTCCGTGGGCACCATATATTTT | CAIGSVGTIYF
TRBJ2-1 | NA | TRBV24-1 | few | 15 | TGTGCCACCAGTGAGTGGGGGGCGGGGTACAATGAGCAGTTCTTC | CATSEWGAGYNEQFF
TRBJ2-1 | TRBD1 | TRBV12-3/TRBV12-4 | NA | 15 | TGTGCCAGCAGTTTGGCACAGGGGATGCGCGATGAGCAGTTCTTC | CASSLAQGMRDEQFF
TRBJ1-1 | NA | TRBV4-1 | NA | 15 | TGCGCCAGCAGCCAAGGTCTCGAAAGGTTGACTGAAGCTTTCTTT | CASSQGLERLTEAFF
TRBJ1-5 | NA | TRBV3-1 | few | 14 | TGTGCCAGCAGCCAATACAGAAGCAATCAGCCCCAGCATTTT | CASSQYRSNQPQHF
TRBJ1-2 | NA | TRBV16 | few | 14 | TGTGCCAGCAGCCAACTGGCAGGAGTGGGAGGCTACACCTTC | CASSQLAGVGGYTF
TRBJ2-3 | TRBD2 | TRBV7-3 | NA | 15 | TGTGCCAGCAGCTTAACGAGCGGGAGGGCAGATACGCAGTATTTT | CASSLTSGRADTQYF
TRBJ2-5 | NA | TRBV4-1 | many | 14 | TGCGCCAGCAGCCAGGAGGAGGGGGTAGAGACCCAGTACTTC | CASSQEEGVETQYF
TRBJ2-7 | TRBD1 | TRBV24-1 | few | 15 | TGTGCCACCAGTGACCCCGGGACAGGGAACTACGAGCAGTACTTC | CATSDPGTGNYEQYF
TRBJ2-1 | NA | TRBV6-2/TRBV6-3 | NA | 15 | TGTGCCAGCAGTTACGGGGACCCCCGGGGCAATGAGCAGTTCTTC | CASSYGDPRGNEQFF
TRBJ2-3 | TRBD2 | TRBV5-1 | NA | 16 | TGCGCCAGCAGCGGGGCAGCGGGGGGACTCACAGATACGCAGTATTTT | CASSGAAGGLTDTQYF
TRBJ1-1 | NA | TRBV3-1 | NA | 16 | TGTGCCAGCGGCGACGAGGGGAAGGGTGGTTGGACTGAAGCTTTCTTT | CASGDEGKGGWTEAFF
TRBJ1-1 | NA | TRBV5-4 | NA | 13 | TGTGCCAGCAGCTTGGTAAAAGACACTGAAGCTTTCTTT | CASSLVKDTEAFF
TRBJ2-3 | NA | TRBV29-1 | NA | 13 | TGCAGCGTTCGCGATAGGGACACAGATACGCAGTATTTT | CSVRDRDTDTQYF
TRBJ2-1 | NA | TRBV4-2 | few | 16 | TGTGCCAGCAGCCAAGGACGAGGACCCGGCTACAATGAGCAGTTCTTC | CASSQGRGPGYNEQFF
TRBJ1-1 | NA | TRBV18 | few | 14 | TGTGCCAGCTCAGTCGGACAGTCGAACACTGAAGCTTTCTTT | CASSVGQSNTEAFF